The sequence of this TCR beta chain was determined in a study of blood T cell repertoires in COVID-19. Profiled with immunoSEQ multiplex PCR; TCRdb holds only in-frame clones, not every one. The sample has about 26,000 clones; approximately 92% are singletons. V gave up 3 bases and J gave up 4 bases; unmatched junction bases: 3. This CDR3 is 13 amino acids long. Germline CDR1 SGHAT, CDR2 FQNNGV. The J gene is TRBJ2-7, the V gene TRBV11-2; TRBD1 matches 7 bases. This sequence was found in a human donor in a cohort sampled during active COVID-19. Sequenced input: peripheral blood. CDR3 sequence (DNA): TGTGCCAGCAGCTTGAGGGGGCGGTACGAGCAGTACTTC. Amino acids: CASSLRGRYEQYF.